This T cell receptor beta chain emerged from a study of cytomegalovirus exposure and HLA in healthy donors. Study-level results: Most TCRs appeared rarely, but some public TCRs recurred in many donors.

Researchers ran the PCR with 60 Vbeta and 13 Jbeta primers. Generated by immunoSEQ multiplex PCR, the TCRdb table keeps only in-frame clones and is missing some. The sample lists 150,000 to 200,000 clones; 12% were seen once. The length of the CDR3 is 14 residues. Germline CDR1 is ENHRY and CDR2 is SYGVKD. Trimming stripped 2 bases from V and 1 base from J, with 8 bases between. To note about this clone: Its target is not known.

Donors sampled were nominally healthy, though unrecorded immune exposures were likely. This receptor was identified in a man in his forties or fifties in good health and CMV-seropositive. Material for sequencing was PBMCs. The chain combines TRBV10-3 with TRBJ1-1; D gene unclear. CDR3 sequence reads: CAISERRENTEAFF. The CDR3 DNA reads TGTGCCATCAGTGAGCGGCGGGAGAACACTGAAGCTTTCTTT.